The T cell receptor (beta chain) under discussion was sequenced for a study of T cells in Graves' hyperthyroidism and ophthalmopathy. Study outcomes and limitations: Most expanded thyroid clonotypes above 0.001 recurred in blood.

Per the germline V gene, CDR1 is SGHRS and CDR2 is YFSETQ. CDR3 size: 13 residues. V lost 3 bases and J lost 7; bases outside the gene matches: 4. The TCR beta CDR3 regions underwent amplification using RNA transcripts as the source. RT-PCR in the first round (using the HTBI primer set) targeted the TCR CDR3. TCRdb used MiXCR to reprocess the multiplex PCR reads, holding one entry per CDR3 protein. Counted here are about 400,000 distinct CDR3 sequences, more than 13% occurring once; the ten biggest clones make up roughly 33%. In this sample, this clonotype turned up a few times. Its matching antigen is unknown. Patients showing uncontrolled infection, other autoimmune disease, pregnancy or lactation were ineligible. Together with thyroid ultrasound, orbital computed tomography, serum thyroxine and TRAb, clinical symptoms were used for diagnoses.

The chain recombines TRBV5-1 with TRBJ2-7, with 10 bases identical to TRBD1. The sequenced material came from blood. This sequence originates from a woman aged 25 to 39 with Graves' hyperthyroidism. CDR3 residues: CASSSGQGGEQYF. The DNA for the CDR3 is TGCGCCAGCAGCTCCGGACAGGGGGGTGAGCAGTACTTC.